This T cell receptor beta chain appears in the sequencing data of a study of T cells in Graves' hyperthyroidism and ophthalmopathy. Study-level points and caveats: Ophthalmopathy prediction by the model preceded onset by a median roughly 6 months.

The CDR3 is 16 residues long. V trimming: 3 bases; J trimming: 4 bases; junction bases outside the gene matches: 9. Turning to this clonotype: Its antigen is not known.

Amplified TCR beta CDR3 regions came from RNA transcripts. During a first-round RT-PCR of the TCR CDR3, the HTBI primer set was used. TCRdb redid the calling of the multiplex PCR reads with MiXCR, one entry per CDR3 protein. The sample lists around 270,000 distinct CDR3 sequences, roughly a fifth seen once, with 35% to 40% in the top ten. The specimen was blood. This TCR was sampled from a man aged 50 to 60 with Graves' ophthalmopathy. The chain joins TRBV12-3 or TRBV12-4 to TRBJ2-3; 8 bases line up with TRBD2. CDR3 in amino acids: CASSFLAGPSADTQYF. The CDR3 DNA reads TGTGCCAGCAGTTTTCTAGCGGGTCCCAGCGCAGATACGCAGTATTTT.